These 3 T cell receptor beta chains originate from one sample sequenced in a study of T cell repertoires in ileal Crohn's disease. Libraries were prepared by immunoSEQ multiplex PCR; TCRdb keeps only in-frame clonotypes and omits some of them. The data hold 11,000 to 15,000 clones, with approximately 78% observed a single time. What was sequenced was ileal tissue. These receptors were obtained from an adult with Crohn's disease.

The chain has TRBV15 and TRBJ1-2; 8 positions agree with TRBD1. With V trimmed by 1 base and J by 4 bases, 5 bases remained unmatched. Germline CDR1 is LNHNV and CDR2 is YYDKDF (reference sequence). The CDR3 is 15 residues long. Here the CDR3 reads CATSRGAGGIYGYTF. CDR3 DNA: TGTGCCACCAGCAGAGGAGCAGGGGGCATCTATGGCTACACCTTC.

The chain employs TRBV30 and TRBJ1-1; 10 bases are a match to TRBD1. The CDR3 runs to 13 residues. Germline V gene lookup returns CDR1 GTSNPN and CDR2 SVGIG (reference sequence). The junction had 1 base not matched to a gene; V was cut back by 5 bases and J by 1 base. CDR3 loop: CAWGQGGNTEAFF. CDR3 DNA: TGTGCCTGGGGACAGGGGGGGAACACTGAAGCTTTCTTT.

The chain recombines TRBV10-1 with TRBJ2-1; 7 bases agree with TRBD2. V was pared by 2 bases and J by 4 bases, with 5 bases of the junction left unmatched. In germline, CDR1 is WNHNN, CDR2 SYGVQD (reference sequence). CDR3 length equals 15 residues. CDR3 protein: CASSEGRGEYNEQFF. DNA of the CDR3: TGCGCCAGCAGTGAGGGACGGGGGGAATACAATGAGCAGTTCTTC.